This T cell receptor (beta chain) comes out of a study of cytomegalovirus exposure and HLA in healthy donors. Overall study results and limits: The listing of approximately 160 TCR beta chains classed them as cytomegalovirus-associated.

CDR3 size: 19 residues. Germline CDR1 LNHDA, CDR2 SQIVND (reference sequence). Germline trimming cut 5 bases from V and 0 bases from J; bases unmatched to any gene: 8. Vbeta (60) and Jbeta (13) primers were used in the PCR. Clones were sequenced by immunoSEQ multiplex PCR, and TCRdb holds only the in-frame ones, with some missing. This listing includes 150,000 to 200,000 clones. With regard to this clone: Antigen: not known.

The J gene is TRBJ2-1, the V gene TRBV19; TRBD2 matches 15 bases. This receptor was identified in a man in his thirties or forties in good health and CMV-seronegative. The material sequenced was PBMCs. DNA of the CDR3: TGTGCCAGTAGTTGGGGACTAGCGGGAGGACCTAGCTCCTACAATGAGCAGTTCTTC. This encodes CASSWGLAGGPSSYNEQFF.